The 29 T cell receptor beta chains reported below all come from one sample, sequenced in a study of shared clonotypes between healthy human individuals. Naivety among CD8 cells was defined by CD45RO negativity and positive CCR7 selection, thereby excluding terminally differentiated effector memory CD45RA+ cells. Measured with immunoSEQ multiplex PCR; TCRdb has only the in-frame clones, and not every one. Of under 2,000,000 clones listed, just under 95% are singletons. The specimen sequenced was naive CD8+ T cells sorted from blood. The receptors derive from a man in his late teens or twenties in good health.

This chain joins TRBV9 and TRBJ1-6; D uncertain. Germline assignment: CDR1 SGDLS and CDR2 YYNGEE. V was clipped by 1 base and J by 0 bases, with 8 bases between them. CDR3 length equals 16 residues. The CDR3 spells CASSVFQSSYNSPLHF. Written as DNA, the CDR3 is TGTGCCAGCAGCGTATTCCAAAGCTCCTATAATTCACCCCTCCACTTT.

V and J are TRBV9 and TRBJ2-1; no clear D gene. The germline CDR1 and CDR2 sequences are SGDLS and YYNGEE. This CDR3 is built from 13 residues. V was trimmed by 0 bases and J by 7 bases, leaving 8 bases between them. The CDR3 bases are TGTGCCAGCAGCGTAGATAGGACGAATGAGCAGTTCTTC. It yields the protein CASSVDRTNEQFF.

This chain joins TRBV14 and TRBJ2-2; possible D gene TRBD1, 7 bases. V shed 0 bases and J shed 0 bases, with 14 bases lying between them. CDR3 size: 18 residues. Looked up from germline, CDR1 is SGHDN and CDR2 is FVKESK. CDR3 in amino acids: CASSQDLGGTANTGELFF. CDR3 DNA sequence: TGTGCCAGCAGCCAAGATTTAGGCGGGACAGCGAACACCGGGGAGCTGTTTTTT.

This chain joins TRBV29-1 and TRBJ1-2; no clear D gene. Germline V gene sequence: CDR1 SQVTM, CDR2 ANQGSEA. The CDR3 covers 11 residues. V shed 4 bases and J shed 6 bases, with 9 bases lying between them. The DNA of the CDR3 is TGCAGCGTTGCCAGGTTCGATGGCTACACCTTC. Protein product: CSVARFDGYTF.

This chain links TRBV29-1 with TRBJ1-1; D might be TRBD1 (5 bases). Germline loops: CDR1 SQVTM, CDR2 ANQGSEA. V lost 4 bases and J 5 bases, leaving 14 bases between the germline ends. The CDR3 spans 13 residues. In nucleotides, the CDR3 is TGCAGCGTTGTTGGCGGGGGAAGGACTGAAGCTTTCTTT. This codes for CSVVGGGRTEAFF.

V usage is TRBV6-1 and J usage is TRBJ1-1; a possible D gene is TRBD1 (5 bases). The V gene lost 8 bases and the J gene lost 8 bases, with 21 bases spanning the gap. The CDR3 extends over 14 amino acids. Germline V gives CDR1 MNHNS, CDR2 SASEGT. The CDR3 reads CASCTGPNVGEAFF. CDR3 in DNA: TGTGCCAGCTGTACAGGTCCTAATGTAGGAGAAGCTTTCTTT.

On this clone itself: Other DNA variants within this sample encode the same CDR3. This sequence joins TRBV4-1 and TRBJ2-5, with 7 nucleotides matching TRBD2. Germline CDR1 MGHRA, CDR2 YSYEKL. The junction had 4 bases not matched to a gene; V was cut back by 1 base and J by 5 bases. CDR3 length equals 14 residues. The CDR3 protein is CASSQVAGEETQYF. CDR3 in DNA: TGCGCCAGCAGCCAAGTTGCGGGGGAGGAGACCCAGTACTTC.

The chain is built from TRBV2 and TRBJ1-1; no reliable D call. V dropped 2 bases and J dropped 0 bases, with 13 bases sitting between them. Germline V lookup: CDR1 SNHLY, CDR2 FYNNEI. This CDR3 spans 16 amino acids. Written as DNA, the CDR3 is TGTGCCAGCAGTGAATTCCCGGAATCTATGAACACTGAAGCTTTCTTT. It encodes CASSEFPESMNTEAFF.

This chain connects TRBV6-1 to TRBJ1-3; TRBD1 matches at 7 bases. V lost 3 bases to trimming and J lost 0 bases; unmatched junction nucleotides: 5. The CDR3 consists of 16 residues. CDR1 MNHNS and CDR2 SASEGT come from the germline V gene. CDR3 coding DNA: TGTGCCAGCAGTGAGAGGGGGCTAACCTCTGGAAACACCATATATTTT. As protein: CASSERGLTSGNTIYF.

This chain connects TRBV27 to TRBJ2-2; no definite D call. CDR3 size: 13 residues. V lost 3 bases, J lost 6 bases, and 8 bases lay in between. The germline V gene encodes CDR1 MNHEY and CDR2 SMNVEV (reference sequence). The CDR3 nucleotides read TGTGCCAGCAGTTTTAACGTAGCCGGGGAGCTGTTTTTT. This translates into CASSFNVAGELFF.

The V and J genes are TRBV5-4 and TRBJ2-7, with unresolved D. V was pared by 4 bases and J by 4 bases, with 9 bases between. This CDR3 is built from 12 residues. Germline loops: CDR1 SGHNT, CDR2 YYREEE (reference sequence). CDR3 nucleotides: TGTGCCAGCAGCAAGAACACTTACGAGCAGTACTTC. Translation: CASSKNTYEQYF.

This clone came up once. V and J are TRBV4-1 and TRBJ1-1; 7 positions match TRBD1. V dropped 6 bases and J dropped 6; count of bases not matched to a gene: 4. The CDR3 runs 12 residues. Germline V CDR1 and CDR2: MGHRA, YSYEKL. The CDR3, as DNA: TGCGCCAGCAGACAGGGGAAGGCTGAAGCTTTCTTT. Protein sequence: CASRQGKAEAFF.

The CDR3 region is CASSQDFGGYTDTQYF. The DNA of the CDR3 is TGCGCCAGCAGCCAAGATTTTGGCGGATACACAGATACGCAGTATTTT. The chain recombines TRBV4-3 with TRBJ2-3; D is unresolved. The CDR3 loop spans 16 amino acids. Trimming stripped 0 bases from V and 2 bases from J, with 12 bases between. The germline V gene encodes CDR1 LGHNA and CDR2 YSLEER.

The chain carries TRBV16 and TRBJ1-3; no definite D call. The V gene's germline CDR1 is KGHSY and CDR2 FQNENV. V lost 2 bases and J lost 0, with 5 bases in between. The CDR3 runs to 14 residues. CDR3 bases: TGTGCCAGCAGCCAAGTAGACTCTGGAAACACCATATATTTT. Protein sequence: CASSQVDSGNTIYF.

The rearrangement joins TRBV29-1 to TRBJ2-7; 8 bases fit TRBD1. Germline-derived CDR1 and CDR2 are SQVTM and ANQGSEA. The junction had 11 bases not matched to a gene; V was cut back by 6 bases and J by 7 bases. The CDR3 contains 13 residues. DNA of the CDR3: TGCAGCGTGAGGACAGGGACCTCTTGGGAGCAGTACTTC. This translates into CSVRTGTSWEQYF.

The CDR3 is CASSQVIYTGELFF. The CDR3, as DNA: TGCGCCAGCAGCCAAGTCATCTACACCGGGGAGCTGTTTTTT. The V call is TRBV4-1, the J call TRBJ2-2; D is ambiguous. CDR3 length: 14 amino acids. V was clipped by 1 base and J by 3 bases, with 6 bases between them. Germline values: CDR1 MGHRA, CDR2 YSYEKL.

This rearrangement joins TRBV13 to TRBJ2-5, with 8 positions matching TRBD1. The CDR3 is made up of 13 amino acids. V was clipped by 5 bases and J by 5 bases; unmatched bases: 4. Germline loops: CDR1 PRHDT, CDR2 FYEKMQ (reference sequence). The CDR3 loop reads CASSRTGRETQYF. The CDR3 region has the DNA TGTGCCAGCAGCCGGACAGGGAGGGAGACCCAGTACTTC.

This sequence joins TRBV19 and TRBJ1-5; D might be TRBD1 (5 bases). Germline CDR1 LNHDA, CDR2 SQIVND (reference sequence). CDR3 length: 12 amino acids. The germline V and J ends were trimmed by 10 bases and 1 base, with 8 bases remaining between them. The CDR3 here is CATRDSNQPQHF. CDR3 DNA: TGTGCCACCCGGGACAGCAATCAGCCCCAGCATTTT. The whole variable domain, remainder taken from reference TRBV19 and TRBJ1-5, is DGGITQSPKYLFRKEGQNVTLSCEQNLNHDAMYWYRQDPGQGLRLIYYSQIVNDFQKGDIAEGYSVSREKKESFPLTVTSAQKNPTAFYLCATRDSNQPQHFGDGTRLSIL.

In DNA, the CDR3 is TGTGCCAGCAGCTTGCTACAAATGGGCATTTACGAGCAGTACTTC. This sequence encodes CASSLLQMGIYEQYF. V is TRBV5-6 and J is TRBJ2-7; D is undetermined. Per germline, CDR1 SGHDT and CDR2 YYEEEE. V lost 1 base, J lost 4 bases, and 15 bases lay in between. The CDR3 totals 15 residues.

The V gene is TRBV4-1, the J gene TRBJ1-1; a possible D gene is TRBD1 (6 bases). V lost 2 bases, J lost 4 bases, and 14 bases lay in between. The length of the CDR3 is 15 residues. Germline CDR1 and CDR2: MGHRA and YSYEKL. CDR3 bases: TGCGCCAGCAGCCAACCCAGGGGTTTCGGCACTGAAGCTTTCTTT. It yields the protein CASSQPRGFGTEAFF.

The chain links TRBV5-1 to TRBJ2-1; 7 nucleotides agree with TRBD2. The CDR3 has 17 residues. CDR1 is SGHRS, CDR2 YFSETQ, per germline. J was trimmed by 3 bases and V by 0 bases; bases with no gene match: 9. The DNA for the CDR3 is TGCGCCAGCAGCTTGGGTCGGGGAGGGCCAAACTACAATGAGCAGTTCTTC. The encoded protein is CASSLGRGGPNYNEQFF.

The genes are TRBV6-1 and TRBJ1-1; D remains unclear. In germline, CDR1 is MNHNS, CDR2 SASEGT. V was cut by 1 base and J by 1 base, with 19 bases left in between. The CDR3 has 18 residues. Written as DNA, the CDR3 is TGTGCCAGCAGTGAAGGGGCTGTTCTACTCTCATCGAACACTGAAGCTTTCTTT. It encodes CASSEGAVLLSSNTEAFF.

V is TRBV21-1 and J is TRBJ2-3; the D call of TRBD2 is as the table states it, not checked on the DNA. TRBV21-1 is designated a pseudogene. The CDR3 spans 17 residues. The CDR3 region is CASSKAASGRSTDTQYF. CDR3 nucleotide sequence: TGTGCCAGCAGCAAAGCCGCTAGCGGGAGGAGCACAGATACGCAGTATTTT.

The CDR3 sequence: CASSLVAQEAFF. In DNA, the CDR3 is TGTGCCAGCAGCTTAGTGGCCCAGGAAGCTTTCTTT. This chain connects TRBV7-8 to TRBJ1-1; the D is unclear. Germline V gene data show CDR1 as SGHVS and CDR2 as FQNEAQ. V was shortened by 1 base and J by 8 bases, with 8 bases between the two germline ends. The CDR3 loop spans 12 amino acids.

V is TRBV9 and J is TRBJ2-1; D not certain. Germline assignment: CDR1 SGDLS and CDR2 YYNGEE. This CDR3 has 15 amino acids. V lost 1 base and J 0 bases, leaving 8 bases between the germline ends. The CDR3 nucleotides read TGTGCCAGCAGCGTATGGGCGGTCTCCTACAATGAGCAGTTCTTC. It specifies CASSVWAVSYNEQFF.

The chain has TRBV5-1 and TRBJ2-1, with 7 bases lining up with TRBD2. The CDR3 totals 15 residues. Looked up from germline, CDR1 is SGHRS and CDR2 is YFSETQ. Unmatched junction bases numbered 4, after V lost 4 bases and J lost 0 bases. The DNA of the CDR3 is TGCGCCAGCAGCCCCCTAGCGGCCTCCTACAATGAGCAGTTCTTC. As protein: CASSPLAASYNEQFF. The entire variable domain, with the rest obtained from reference TRBV5-1 and TRBJ2-1, is as follows: KAGVTQTPRYLIKTRGQQVTLSCSPISGHRSVSWYQQTPGQGLQFLFEYFSETQRNKGNFPGRFSGRQFSNSRSEMNVSTLELGDSALYLCASSPLAASYNEQFFGPGTRLTVL.

The rearrangement uses TRBV4-1 and TRBJ1-1; a possible D gene is TRBD1 (5 bases). Germline-derived CDR1 and CDR2 are MGHRA and YSYEKL. The CDR3 has 14 amino acids. V was cut by 3 bases and J by 5 bases, with 13 bases left in between. CDR3 residues: CASSHSTGGTEAFF. The CDR3, as DNA: TGCGCCAGCAGCCATTCGACGGGGGGGACTGAAGCTTTCTTT.

This chain joins TRBV28 and TRBJ1-1; D uncertain. Trimming pared 2 bases from V and 3 bases from J, leaving 10 bases between. This CDR3 is 14 amino acids long. CDR1 is MDHEN, CDR2 SYDVKM, per germline. CDR3 nucleotide sequence: TGTGCCAGCAGTTTAAGGGCCATTTACACTGAAGCTTTCTTT. Protein product: CASSLRAIYTEAFF. Drawing the rest from reference TRBV28 and TRBJ1-1, the complete variable domain is DVKVTQSSRYLVKRTGEKVFLECVQDMDHENMFWYRQDPGLGLRLIYFSYDVKMKEKGDIPEGYSVSREKKERFSLILESASTNQTSMYLCASSLRAIYTEAFFGQGTRLTVV.

This clone is a singleton in its sample. This sequence joins TRBV4-3 and TRBJ2-2; D uncertain. CDR1 and CDR2 (germline): LGHNA, YSLEER. The CDR3 is 16 residues long. V lost 0 bases and J 2 bases, leaving 10 bases between the germline ends. The CDR3 DNA reads as TGCGCCAGCAGCCAAGATGGTGCCTTCAACACCGGGGAGCTGTTTTTT. This codes for CASSQDGAFNTGELFF.